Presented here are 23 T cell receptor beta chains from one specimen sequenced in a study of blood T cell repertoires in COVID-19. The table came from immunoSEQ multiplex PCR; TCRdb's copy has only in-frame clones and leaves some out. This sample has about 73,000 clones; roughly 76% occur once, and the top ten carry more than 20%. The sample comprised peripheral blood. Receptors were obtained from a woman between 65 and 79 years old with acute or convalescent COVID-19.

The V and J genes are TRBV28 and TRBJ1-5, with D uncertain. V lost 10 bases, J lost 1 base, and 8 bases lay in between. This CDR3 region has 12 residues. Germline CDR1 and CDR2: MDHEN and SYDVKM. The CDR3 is CATYPSNQPQHF. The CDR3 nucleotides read TGTGCCACTTATCCCAGCAATCAGCCCCAGCATTTT.

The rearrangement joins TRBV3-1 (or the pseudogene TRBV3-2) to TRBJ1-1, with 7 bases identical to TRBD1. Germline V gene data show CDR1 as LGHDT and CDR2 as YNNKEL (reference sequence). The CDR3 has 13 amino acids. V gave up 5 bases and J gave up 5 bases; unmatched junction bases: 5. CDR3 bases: TGTGCCAGCAGCTCAGGGGGGTGGACTGAAGCTTTCTTT. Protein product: CASSSGGWTEAFF.

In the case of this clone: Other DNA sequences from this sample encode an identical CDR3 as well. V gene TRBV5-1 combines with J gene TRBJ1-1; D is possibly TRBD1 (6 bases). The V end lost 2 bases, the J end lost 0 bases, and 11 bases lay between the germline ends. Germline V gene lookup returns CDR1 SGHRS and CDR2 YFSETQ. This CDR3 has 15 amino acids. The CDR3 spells CASSLQGGMNTEAFF. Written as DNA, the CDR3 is TGCGCCAGCAGCTTACAGGGTGGAATGAACACTGAAGCTTTCTTT. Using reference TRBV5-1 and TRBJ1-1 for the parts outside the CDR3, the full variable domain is KAGVTQTPRYLIKTRGQQVTLSCSPISGHRSVSWYQQTPGQGLQFLFEYFSETQRNKGNFPGRFSGRQFSNSRSEMNVSTLELGDSALYLCASSLQGGMNTEAFFGQGTRLTVV.

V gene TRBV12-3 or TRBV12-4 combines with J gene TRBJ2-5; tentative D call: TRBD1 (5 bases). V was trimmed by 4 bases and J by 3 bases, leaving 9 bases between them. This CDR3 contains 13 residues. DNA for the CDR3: TGTGCCAGCAGTTCGCCCAGGGAAGAGACCCAGTACTTC. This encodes CASSSPREETQYF.

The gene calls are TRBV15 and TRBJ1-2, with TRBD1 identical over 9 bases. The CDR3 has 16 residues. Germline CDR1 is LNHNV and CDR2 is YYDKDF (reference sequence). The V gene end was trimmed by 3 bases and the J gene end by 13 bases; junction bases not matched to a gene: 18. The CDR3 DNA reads TGTGCCACCAGCAGCCACGCCCAACGGGGGACAGGGTGTTGCACCTTC. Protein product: CATSSHAQRGTGCCTF.

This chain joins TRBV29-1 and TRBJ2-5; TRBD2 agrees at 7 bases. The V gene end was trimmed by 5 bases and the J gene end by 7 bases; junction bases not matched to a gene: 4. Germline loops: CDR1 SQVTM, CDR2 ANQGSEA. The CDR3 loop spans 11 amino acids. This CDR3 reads CSVWTSPTQYF. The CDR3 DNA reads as TGCAGCGTTTGGACTAGTCCGACCCAGTACTTC. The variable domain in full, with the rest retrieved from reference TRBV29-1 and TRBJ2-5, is SAVISQKPSRDICQRGTSLTIQCQVDSQVTMMFWYRQQPGQSLTLIATANQGSEATYESGFVIDKFPISRPNLTFSTLTVSNMSPEDSSIYLCSVWTSPTQYFGPGTRLLVL.

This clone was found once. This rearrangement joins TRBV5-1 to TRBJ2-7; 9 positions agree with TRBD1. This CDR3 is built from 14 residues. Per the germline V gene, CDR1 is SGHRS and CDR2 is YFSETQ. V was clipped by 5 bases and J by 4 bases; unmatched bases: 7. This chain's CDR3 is CASRPGTGKYEQYF. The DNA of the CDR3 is TGCGCCAGCAGACCCGGGACAGGGAAATACGAGCAGTACTTC.

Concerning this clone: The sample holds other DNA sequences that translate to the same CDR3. CDR3 residues: CASSLARGGYGYTF. CDR3 coding DNA: TGTGCCAGCAGTTTGGCTAGGGGTGGCTATGGCTACACCTTC. The chain combines TRBV28 with TRBJ1-2; maybe TRBD1 (5 bases). Trimming removed 3 bases at V and 4 bases at J, with 12 bases between. This CDR3 has 14 amino acids. Germline values: CDR1 MDHEN, CDR2 SYDVKM.

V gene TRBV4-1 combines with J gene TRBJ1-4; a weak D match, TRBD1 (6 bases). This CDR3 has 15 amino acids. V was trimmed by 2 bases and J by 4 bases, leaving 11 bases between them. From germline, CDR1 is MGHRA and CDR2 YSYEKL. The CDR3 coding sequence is TGCGCCAGCAGCCAATGGGGGCAGAATAATGAAAAACTGTTTTTT. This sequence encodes CASSQWGQNNEKLFF.

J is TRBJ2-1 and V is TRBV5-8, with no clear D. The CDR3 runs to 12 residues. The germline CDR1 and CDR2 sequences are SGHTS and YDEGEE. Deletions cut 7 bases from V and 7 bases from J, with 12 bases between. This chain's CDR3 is CASHRVVNEQFF. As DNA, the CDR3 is TGTGCCAGCCATCGGGTGGTGAATGAGCAGTTCTTC. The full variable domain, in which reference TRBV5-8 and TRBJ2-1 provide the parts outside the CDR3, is EAGVTQSPTHLIKTRGQQATLRCSPISGHTSVYWYQQALGLGLQFLLWYDEGEERNRGNFPPRFSGRQFPNYSSELNVNALELEDSALYLCASHRVVNEQFFGPGTRLTVL.

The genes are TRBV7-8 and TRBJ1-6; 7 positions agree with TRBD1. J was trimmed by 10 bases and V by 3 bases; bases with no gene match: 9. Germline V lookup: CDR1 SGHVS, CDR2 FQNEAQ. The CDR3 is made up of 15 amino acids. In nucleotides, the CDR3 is TGTGCCAGCAGCTTGGCACAGGGGTTTGGATCACCCCTCCACTTT. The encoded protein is CASSLAQGFGSPLHF.

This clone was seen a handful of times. The CDR3 region has the DNA TGTGCCATCAGTGATGAGGTGGGCGGGGAGCTGTTTTTT. Translation gives CAISDEVGGELFF. The gene calls are TRBV10-3 and TRBJ2-2; D not certain. The CDR3 consists of 13 residues. The germline V and J ends were trimmed by 3 bases and 7 bases, with 9 bases remaining between them. Germline CDR1 ENHRY, CDR2 SYGVKD.

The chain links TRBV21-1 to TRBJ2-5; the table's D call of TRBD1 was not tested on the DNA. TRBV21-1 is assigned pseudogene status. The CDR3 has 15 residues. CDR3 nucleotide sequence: TGTGCCAGCAGCAAAGTTCGACAGGGCGGGGAGACCCAGTACTTC. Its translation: CASSKVRQGGETQYF.

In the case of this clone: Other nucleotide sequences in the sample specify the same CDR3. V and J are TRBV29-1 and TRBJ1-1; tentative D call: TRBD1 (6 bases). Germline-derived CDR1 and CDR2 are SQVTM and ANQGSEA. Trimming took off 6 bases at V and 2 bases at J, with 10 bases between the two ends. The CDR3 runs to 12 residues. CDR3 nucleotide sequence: TGCAGCGTCCTCAGGGGTAACACTGAAGCTTTCTTT. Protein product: CSVLRGNTEAFF.

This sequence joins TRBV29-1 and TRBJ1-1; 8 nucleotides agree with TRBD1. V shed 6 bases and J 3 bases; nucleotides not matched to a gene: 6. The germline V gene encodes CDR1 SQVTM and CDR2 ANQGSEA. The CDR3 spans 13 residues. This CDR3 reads CSVKGTGHTEAFF. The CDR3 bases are TGCAGCGTGAAGGGGACAGGCCACACTGAAGCTTTCTTT.

The CDR3 region is CATLIGGAPWTEAFF. CDR3 bases: TGTGCCACCCTCATCGGGGGGGCGCCGTGGACTGAAGCTTTCTTT. The chain links TRBV15 to TRBJ1-1, with D maybe TRBD1 (6 bases). The V and J ends lost 8 bases and 5 bases respectively, with 21 bases between them. This CDR3 contains 15 residues. CDR1 and CDR2 (germline): LNHNV, YYDKDF (reference sequence).

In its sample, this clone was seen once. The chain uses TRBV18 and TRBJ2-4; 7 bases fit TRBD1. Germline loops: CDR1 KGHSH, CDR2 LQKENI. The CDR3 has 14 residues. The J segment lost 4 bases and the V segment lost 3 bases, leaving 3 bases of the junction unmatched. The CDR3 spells CASSPPGQKNIQYF. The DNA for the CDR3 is TGTGCCAGCTCACCCCCGGGACAGAAAAACATTCAGTACTTC. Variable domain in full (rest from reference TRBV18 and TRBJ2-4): NAGVMQNPRHLVRRRGQEARLRCSPMKGHSHVYWYRQLPEEGLKFMVYLQKENIIDESGMPKERFSAEFPKEGPSILRIQQVVRGDSAAYFCASSPPGQKNIQYFGAGTRLSVL.

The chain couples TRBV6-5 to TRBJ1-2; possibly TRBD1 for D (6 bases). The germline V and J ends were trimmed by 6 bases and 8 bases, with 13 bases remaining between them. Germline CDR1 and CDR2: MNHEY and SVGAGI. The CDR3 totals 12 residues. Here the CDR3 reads CASRPLQGGYTF. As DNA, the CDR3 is TGTGCCAGCAGGCCACTCCAGGGGGGCTACACCTTC.

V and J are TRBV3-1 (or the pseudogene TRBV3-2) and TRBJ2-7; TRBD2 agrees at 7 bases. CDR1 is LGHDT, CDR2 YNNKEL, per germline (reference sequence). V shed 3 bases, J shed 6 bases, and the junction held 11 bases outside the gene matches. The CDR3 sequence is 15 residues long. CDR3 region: CASSHSAGGSVEQYF. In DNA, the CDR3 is TGTGCCAGCAGCCACTCGGCGGGCGGGAGTGTCGAGCAGTACTTC.

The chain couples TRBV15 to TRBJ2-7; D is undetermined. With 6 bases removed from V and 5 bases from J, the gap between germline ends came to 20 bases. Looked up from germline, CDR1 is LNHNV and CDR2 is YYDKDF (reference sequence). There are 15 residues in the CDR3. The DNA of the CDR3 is TGTGCCACCAGATTAGAAGTAGCACCCAGCCACGAGCAGTACTTC. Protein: CATRLEVAPSHEQYF.

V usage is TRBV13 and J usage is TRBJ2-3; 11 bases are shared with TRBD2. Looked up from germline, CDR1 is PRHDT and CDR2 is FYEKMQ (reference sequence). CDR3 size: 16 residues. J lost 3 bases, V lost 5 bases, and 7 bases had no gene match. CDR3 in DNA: TGTGCCAGCAGCATACGCGCTAGCGGGAGGACAGATACGCAGTATTTT. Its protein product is CASSIRASGRTDTQYF.

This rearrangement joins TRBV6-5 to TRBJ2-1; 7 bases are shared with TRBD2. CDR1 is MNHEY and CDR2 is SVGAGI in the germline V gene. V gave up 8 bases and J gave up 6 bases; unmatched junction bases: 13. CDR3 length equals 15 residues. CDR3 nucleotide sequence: TGTGCCAGCCTCTCGGGACTAAAACGGGGCAATGAGCAGTTCTTC. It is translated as CASLSGLKRGNEQFF.

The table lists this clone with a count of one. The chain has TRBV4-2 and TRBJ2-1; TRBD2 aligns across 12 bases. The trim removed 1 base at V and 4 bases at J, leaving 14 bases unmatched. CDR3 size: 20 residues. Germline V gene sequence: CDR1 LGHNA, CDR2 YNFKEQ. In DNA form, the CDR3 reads TGTGCCAGCAGCCAAGGTACTAGCGGGAGGAACCTTGGCAGTTACAATGAGCAGTTCTTC. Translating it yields CASSQGTSGRNLGSYNEQFF.